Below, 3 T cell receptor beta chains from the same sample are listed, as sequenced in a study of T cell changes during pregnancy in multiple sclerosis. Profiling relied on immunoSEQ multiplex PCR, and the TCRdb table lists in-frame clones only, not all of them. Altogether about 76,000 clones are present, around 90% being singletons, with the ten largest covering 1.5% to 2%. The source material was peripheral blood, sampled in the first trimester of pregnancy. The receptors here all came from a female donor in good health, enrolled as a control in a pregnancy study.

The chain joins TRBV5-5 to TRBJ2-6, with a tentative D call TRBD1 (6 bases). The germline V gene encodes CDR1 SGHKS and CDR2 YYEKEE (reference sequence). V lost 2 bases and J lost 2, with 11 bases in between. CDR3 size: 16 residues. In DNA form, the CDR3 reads TGTGCCAGCAGCTTAAGGGGGAGCCCTGGGGCCAACGTCCTGACTTTC. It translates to CASSLRGSPGANVLTF.

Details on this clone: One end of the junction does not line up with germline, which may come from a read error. The CDR3 DNA sequence: TGTGCAAGCATGTTCTCGGGAGGCCGTATTGAGCAGTTCTTC. It specifies CASMFSGGRIEQFF. This rearrangement joins TRBV2 to TRBJ2-1; 7 bases are a match to TRBD2. The V gene's germline CDR1 is SNHLY and CDR2 FYNNEI. The CDR3 consists of 14 residues.

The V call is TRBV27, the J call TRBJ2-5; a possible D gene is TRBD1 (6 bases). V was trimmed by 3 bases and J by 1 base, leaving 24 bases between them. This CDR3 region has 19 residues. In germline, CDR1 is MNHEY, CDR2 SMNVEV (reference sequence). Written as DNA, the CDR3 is TGTGCCAGCAGTTTGTGCGGGTGCCCCGAGTCAGGGGTCCAAGAGACCCAGTACTTC. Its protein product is CASSLCGCPESGVQETQYF.